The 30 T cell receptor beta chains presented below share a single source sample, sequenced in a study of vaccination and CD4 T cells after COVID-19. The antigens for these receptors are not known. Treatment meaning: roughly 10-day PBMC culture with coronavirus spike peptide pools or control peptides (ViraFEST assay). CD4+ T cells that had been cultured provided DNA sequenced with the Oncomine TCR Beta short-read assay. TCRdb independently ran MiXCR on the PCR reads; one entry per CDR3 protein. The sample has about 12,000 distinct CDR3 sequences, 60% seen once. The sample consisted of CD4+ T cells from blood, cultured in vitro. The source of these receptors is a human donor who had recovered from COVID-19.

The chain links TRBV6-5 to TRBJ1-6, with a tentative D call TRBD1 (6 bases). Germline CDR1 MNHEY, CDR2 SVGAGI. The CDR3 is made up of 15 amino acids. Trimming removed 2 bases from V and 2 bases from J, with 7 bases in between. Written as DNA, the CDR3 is TGTGCCAGCAGTTACCGACAGGCCTATAATTCACCCCTCCACTTT. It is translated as CASSYRQAYNSPLHF.

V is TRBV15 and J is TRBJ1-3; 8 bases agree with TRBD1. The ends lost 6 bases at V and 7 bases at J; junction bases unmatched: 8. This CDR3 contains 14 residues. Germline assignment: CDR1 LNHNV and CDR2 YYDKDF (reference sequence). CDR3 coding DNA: TGTGCCACCAGACCGGACAGGGCGGGGAACACCATATATTTT. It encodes CATRPDRAGNTIYF.

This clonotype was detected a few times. The DNA for the CDR3 is TGTGCCAGCAGTGAAGGTGTTCTACAGACCCAGTACTTC. Translating gives CASSEGVLQTQYF. V is TRBV2 and J is TRBJ2-5; D is ambiguous. Trimming removed 1 base at V and 6 bases at J, with 9 bases between. This CDR3 contains 13 residues. Per germline, CDR1 SNHLY and CDR2 FYNNEI.

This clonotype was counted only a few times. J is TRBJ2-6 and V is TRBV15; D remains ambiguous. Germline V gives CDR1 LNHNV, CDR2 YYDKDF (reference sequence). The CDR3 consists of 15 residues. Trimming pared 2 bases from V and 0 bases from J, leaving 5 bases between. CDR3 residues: CATSRRISGANVLTF. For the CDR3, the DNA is TGTGCCACCAGCAGAAGGATCTCTGGGGCCAACGTCCTGACTTTC.

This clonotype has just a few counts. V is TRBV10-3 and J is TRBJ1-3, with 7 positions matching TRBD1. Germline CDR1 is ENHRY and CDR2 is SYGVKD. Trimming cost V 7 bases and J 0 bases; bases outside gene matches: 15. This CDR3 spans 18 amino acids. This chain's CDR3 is CAITSGSPGQSSGNTIYF. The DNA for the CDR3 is TGTGCCATCACTAGCGGAAGCCCGGGACAGAGCTCTGGAAACACCATATATTTT.

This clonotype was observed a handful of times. Here the CDR3 reads CASRRRLADSGNIQYF. As DNA, the CDR3 is TGTGCCAGCAGACGCCGACTAGCGGACTCAGGAAACATTCAGTACTTC. The chain couples TRBV27 to TRBJ2-4, with TRBD2 identical over 9 bases. The germline gives CDR1 MNHEY, CDR2 SMNVEV (reference sequence). With 6 bases clipped from V and 6 bases from J, the junction kept 12 bases outside the gene matches. The CDR3 length is 16 residues.

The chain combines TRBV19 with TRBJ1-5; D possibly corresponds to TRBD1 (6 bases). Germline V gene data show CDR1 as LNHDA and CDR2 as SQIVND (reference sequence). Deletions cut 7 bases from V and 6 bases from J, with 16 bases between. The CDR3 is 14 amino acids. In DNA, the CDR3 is TGTGCCAGTACGGGTAGGGGGAATTTTCAGCCCCAGCATTTT. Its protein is CASTGRGNFQPQHF.

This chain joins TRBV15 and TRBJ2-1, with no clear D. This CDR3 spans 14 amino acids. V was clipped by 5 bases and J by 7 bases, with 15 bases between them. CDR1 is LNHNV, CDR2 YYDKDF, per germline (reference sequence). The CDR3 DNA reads TGTGCCACCAGCTTGGAGCTTCGGCTTAATGAGCAGTTCTTC. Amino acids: CATSLELRLNEQFF.

CDR3 amino acids: CASTKGAGANVLTF. In nucleotides, the CDR3 is TGTGCCAGCACGAAGGGGGCTGGGGCCAACGTCCTGACTTTC. The V and J genes are TRBV28 and TRBJ2-6; D might be TRBD1 (6 bases). V dropped 7 bases and J dropped 2 bases, with 9 bases sitting between them. In germline, CDR1 is MDHEN, CDR2 SYDVKM. The CDR3 is 14 amino acids. The full variable domain, rest sourced from reference TRBV28 and TRBJ2-6, is DVKVTQSSRYLVKRTGEKVFLECVQDMDHENMFWYRQDPGLGLRLIYFSYDVKMKEKGDIPEGYSVSREKKERFSLILESASTNQTSMYLCASTKGAGANVLTFGAGSRLTVL.

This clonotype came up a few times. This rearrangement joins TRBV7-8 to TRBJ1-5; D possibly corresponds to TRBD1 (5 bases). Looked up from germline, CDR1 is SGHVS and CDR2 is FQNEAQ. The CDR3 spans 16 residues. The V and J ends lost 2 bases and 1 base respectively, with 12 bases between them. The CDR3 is CASSLYDSESNQPQHF. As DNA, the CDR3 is TGTGCCAGCAGCTTATACGACAGTGAAAGCAATCAGCCCCAGCATTTT.

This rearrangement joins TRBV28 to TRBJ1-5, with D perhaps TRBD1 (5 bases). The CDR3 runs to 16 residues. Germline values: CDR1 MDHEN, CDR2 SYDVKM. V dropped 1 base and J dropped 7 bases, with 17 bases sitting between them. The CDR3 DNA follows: TGTGCCAGCAGTTTATTGTCTCGGGGGATTCGGCAGCCCCAGCATTTT. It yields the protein CASSLLSRGIRQPQHF.

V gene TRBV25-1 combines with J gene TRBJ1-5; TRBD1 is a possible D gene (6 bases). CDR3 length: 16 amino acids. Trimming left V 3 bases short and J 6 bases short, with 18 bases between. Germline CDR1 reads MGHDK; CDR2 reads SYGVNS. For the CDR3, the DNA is TGTGCCAGCAGTGATGGGGACGGGGGGCTTGGTCAGCCCCAGCATTTT. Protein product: CASSDGDGGLGQPQHF.

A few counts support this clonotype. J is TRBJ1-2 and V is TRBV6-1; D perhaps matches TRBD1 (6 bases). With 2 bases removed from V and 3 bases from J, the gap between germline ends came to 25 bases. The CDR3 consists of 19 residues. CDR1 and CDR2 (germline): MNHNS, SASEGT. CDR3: CASSERPSSGGGGHYGYTF. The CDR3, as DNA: TGTGCCAGCAGTGAAAGGCCGTCGAGCGGGGGCGGAGGTCACTATGGCTACACCTTC.

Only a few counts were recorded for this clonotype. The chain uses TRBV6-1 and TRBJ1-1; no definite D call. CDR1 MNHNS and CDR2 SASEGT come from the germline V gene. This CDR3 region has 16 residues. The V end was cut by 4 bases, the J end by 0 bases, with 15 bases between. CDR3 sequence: CASSVGWGSMNTEAFF. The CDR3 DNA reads TGTGCCAGCAGTGTAGGTTGGGGATCTATGAACACTGAAGCTTTCTTT.

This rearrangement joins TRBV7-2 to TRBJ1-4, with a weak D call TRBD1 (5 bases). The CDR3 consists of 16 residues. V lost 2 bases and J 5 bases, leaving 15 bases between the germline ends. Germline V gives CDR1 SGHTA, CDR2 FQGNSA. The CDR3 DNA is TGTGCCAGCAGCTTAATGCCGGGACGGGGGAATGAAAAACTGTTTTTT. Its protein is CASSLMPGRGNEKLFF.

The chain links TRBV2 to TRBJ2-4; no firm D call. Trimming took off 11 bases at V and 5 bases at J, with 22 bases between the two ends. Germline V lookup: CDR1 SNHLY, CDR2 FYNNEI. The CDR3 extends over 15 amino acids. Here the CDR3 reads CACALRRPTENIQYF. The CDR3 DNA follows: TGTGCCTGTGCTTTGAGGCGCCCAACCGAAAACATTCAGTACTTC.

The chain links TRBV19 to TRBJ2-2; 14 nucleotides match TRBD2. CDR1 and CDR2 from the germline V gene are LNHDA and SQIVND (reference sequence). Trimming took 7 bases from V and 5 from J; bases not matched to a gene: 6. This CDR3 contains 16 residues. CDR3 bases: TGTGCCAGTACCACGGGACTAGCGGGAGTGACCGGGGAGCTGTTTTTT. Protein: CASTTGLAGVTGELFF.

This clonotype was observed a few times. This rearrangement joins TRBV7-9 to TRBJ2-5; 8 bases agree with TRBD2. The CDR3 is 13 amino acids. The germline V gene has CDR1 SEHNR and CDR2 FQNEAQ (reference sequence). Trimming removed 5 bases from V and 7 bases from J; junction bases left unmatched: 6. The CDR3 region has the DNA TGTGCCAGCAGCCTAAGCGGGAGTGCGACCCAGTACTTC. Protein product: CASSLSGSATQYF. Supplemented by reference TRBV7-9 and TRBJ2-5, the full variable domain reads DTGVSQNPRHKITKRGQNVTFRCDPISEHNRLYWYRQTLGQGPEFLTYFQNEAQLEKSRLLSDRFSAERPKGSFSTLEIQRTEQGDSAMYLCASSLSGSATQYFGPGTRLLVL.

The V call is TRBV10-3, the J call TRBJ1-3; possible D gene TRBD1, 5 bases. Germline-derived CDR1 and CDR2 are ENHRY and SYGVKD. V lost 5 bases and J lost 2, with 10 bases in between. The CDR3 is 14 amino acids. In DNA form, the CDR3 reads TGTGCCATCAGTAGAGACAGACCTGGAAACACCATATATTTT. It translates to CAISRDRPGNTIYF.

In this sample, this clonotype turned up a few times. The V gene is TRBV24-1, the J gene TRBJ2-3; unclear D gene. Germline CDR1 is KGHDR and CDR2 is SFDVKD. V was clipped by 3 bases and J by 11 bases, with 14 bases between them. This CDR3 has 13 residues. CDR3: CATSDNPGLVQYF. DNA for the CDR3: TGTGCCACCAGTGATAACCCGGGTCTGGTGCAGTATTTT.

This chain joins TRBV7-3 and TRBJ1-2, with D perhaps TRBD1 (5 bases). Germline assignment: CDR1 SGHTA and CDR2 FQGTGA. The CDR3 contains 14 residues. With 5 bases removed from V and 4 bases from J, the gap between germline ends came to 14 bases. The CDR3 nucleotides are TGTGCCAGCAGCGACGGGGGGGTACCCTATGGCTACACCTTC. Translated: CASSDGGVPYGYTF.

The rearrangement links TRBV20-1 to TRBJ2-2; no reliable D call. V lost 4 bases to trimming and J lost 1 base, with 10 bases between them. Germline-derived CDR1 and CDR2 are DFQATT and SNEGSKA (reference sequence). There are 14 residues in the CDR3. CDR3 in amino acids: CSATASLNTGELFF. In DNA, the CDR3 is TGCAGTGCTACGGCTTCCCTGAACACCGGGGAGCTGTTTTTT.

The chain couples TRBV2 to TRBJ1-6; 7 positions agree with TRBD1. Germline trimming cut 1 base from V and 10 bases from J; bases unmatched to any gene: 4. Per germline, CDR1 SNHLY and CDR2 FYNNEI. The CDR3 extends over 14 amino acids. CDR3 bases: TGTGCCAGCAGTGAAGAGGGGGCGAACTCACCCCTCCACTTT. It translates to CASSEEGANSPLHF.

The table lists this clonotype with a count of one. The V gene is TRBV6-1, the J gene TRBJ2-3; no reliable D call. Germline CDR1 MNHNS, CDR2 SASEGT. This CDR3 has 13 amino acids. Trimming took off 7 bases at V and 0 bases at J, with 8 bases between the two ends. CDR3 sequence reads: CASTTTSTDTQYF. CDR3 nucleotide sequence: TGTGCCAGCACCACAACCAGCACAGATACGCAGTATTTT.

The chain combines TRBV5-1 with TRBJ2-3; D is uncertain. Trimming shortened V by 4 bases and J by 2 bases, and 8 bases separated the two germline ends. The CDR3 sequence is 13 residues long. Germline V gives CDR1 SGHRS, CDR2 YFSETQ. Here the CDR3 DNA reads TGCGCCAGCAGCCTTCTCCTCACAGATACGCAGTATTTT. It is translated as CASSLLLTDTQYF.

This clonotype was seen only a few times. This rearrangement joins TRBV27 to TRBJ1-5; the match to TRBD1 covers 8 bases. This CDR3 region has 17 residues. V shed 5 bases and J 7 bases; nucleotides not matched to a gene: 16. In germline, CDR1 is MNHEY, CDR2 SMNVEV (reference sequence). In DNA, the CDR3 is TGTGCCAGCAGTCTAAATGCGGGAGGGACAGGTTGGCAGCCCCAGCATTTT. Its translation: CASSLNAGGTGWQPQHF.

The CDR3 region is CASRKGGGQVNQPQHF. CDR3 sequence (DNA): TGTGCCAGCAGGAAAGGAGGAGGACAGGTCAATCAGCCCCAGCATTTT. This sequence joins TRBV2 and TRBJ1-5; 7 nucleotides line up with TRBD1. CDR1 SNHLY and CDR2 FYNNEI come from the germline V gene. The V gene end was trimmed by 6 bases and the J gene end by 3 bases; junction bases not matched to a gene: 11. The CDR3 covers 16 residues. Filled out from reference TRBV2 and TRBJ1-5, the complete variable domain reads EPEVTQTPSHQVTQMGQEVILRCVPISNHLYFYWYRQILGQKVEFLVSFYNNEISEKSEIFDDQFSVERPDGSNFTLKIRSTKLEDSAMYFCASRKGGGQVNQPQHFGDGTRLSIL.

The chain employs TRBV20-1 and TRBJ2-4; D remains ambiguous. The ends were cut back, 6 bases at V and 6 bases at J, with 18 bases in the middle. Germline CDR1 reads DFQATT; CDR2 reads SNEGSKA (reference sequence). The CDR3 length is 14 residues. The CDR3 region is CSANTVGDTNIQYF. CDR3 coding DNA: TGCAGTGCCAATACAGTCGGCGATACAAACATTCAGTACTTC.

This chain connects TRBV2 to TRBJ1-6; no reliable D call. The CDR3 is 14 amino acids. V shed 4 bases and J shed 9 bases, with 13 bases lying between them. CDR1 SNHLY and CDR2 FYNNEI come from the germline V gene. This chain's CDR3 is CASSADRFGSPLHF. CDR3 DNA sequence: TGTGCCAGCAGTGCGGACCGTTTCGGTTCACCCCTCCACTTT.

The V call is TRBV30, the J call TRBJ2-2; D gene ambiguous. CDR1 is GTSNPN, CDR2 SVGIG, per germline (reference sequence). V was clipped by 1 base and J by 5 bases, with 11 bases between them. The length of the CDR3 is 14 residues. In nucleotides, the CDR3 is TGTGCCTGGAGTGATAACAGCAAGACCGGGGAGCTGTTTTTT. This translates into CAWSDNSKTGELFF.